One and the same sample provided the 14 T cell receptor beta chains below, sequenced in a study of blood T cell repertoires in COVID-19. Data came from immunoSEQ multiplex PCR; TCRdb stores just in-frame clones and leaves some out. The sample consists of 380,000 or so clones, around 87% of them appearing once. Sequencing was performed on PBMCs or T cells enriched from blood (not recorded which). Receptor source: a man aged 25 to 45 who had recovered from COVID-19.

CDR3 in DNA: TGTGCCAGTAGCGAAGGCCCGGAGGGCTACGAGCAGTACTTC. Translated: CASSEGPEGYEQYF. J is TRBJ2-7 and V is TRBV19, with a tentative D call TRBD2 (6 bases). The V end was cut by 6 bases, the J end by 3 bases, with 15 bases between. The CDR3 sequence is 14 residues long. The germline CDR1 and CDR2 sequences are LNHDA and SQIVND (reference sequence).

The V and J genes are TRBV30 and TRBJ1-3; perhaps TRBD1 as D (6 bases). The V and J ends lost 7 bases and 0 bases respectively, with 10 bases between them. Germline values: CDR1 GTSNPN, CDR2 SVGIG (reference sequence). There are 13 residues in the CDR3. The CDR3 protein is CAYGQSSGNTIYF. CDR3 bases: TGTGCCTACGGACAGTCCTCTGGAAACACCATATATTTT.

The rearrangement links TRBV29-1 to TRBJ1-1; no firm D call. Deletions cut 7 bases from V and 4 bases from J, with 13 bases between. Germline values: CDR1 SQVTM, CDR2 ANQGSEA. The CDR3 has 12 residues. CDR3 bases: TGCAGCGCGACTTGGGAGAGCACTGAAGCTTTCTTT. This codes for CSATWESTEAFF.

The chain joins TRBV6-1 to TRBJ1-2; D gene ambiguous. CDR1 and CDR2 (germline): MNHNS, SASEGT. The V and J ends lost 3 bases and 3 bases respectively, with 8 bases between them. The CDR3 runs to 13 residues. The CDR3 is CASSDNTYYGYTF. In DNA form, the CDR3 reads TGTGCCAGCAGTGATAACACCTACTATGGCTACACCTTC.

CDR3 amino acids: CASSEGTDPGNTIYF. CDR3 DNA: TGCGCCAGCAGCGAAGGGACAGACCCTGGAAACACCATATATTTT. The V call is TRBV5-1, the J call TRBJ1-3, with 7 positions matching TRBD1. V lost 4 bases, J lost 2 bases, and 6 bases stayed unmatched. Germline V gene sequence: CDR1 SGHRS, CDR2 YFSETQ. The CDR3 runs 15 residues.

The V gene is TRBV19, the J gene TRBJ1-5; possibly TRBD1 for D (6 bases). Germline V gives CDR1 LNHDA, CDR2 SQIVND (reference sequence). V lost 7 bases to trimming and J lost 0 bases, with 13 bases between them. The CDR3 covers 15 residues. CDR3: CASIPDRNSNQPQHF. In DNA form, the CDR3 reads TGTGCCAGTATTCCAGACAGGAATAGCAATCAGCCCCAGCATTTT.

The chain links TRBV5-1 to TRBJ1-4; D remains unclear. V was pared by 4 bases and J by 4 bases, with 14 bases between. The CDR3 spans 15 residues. Germline CDR1 reads SGHRS; CDR2 reads YFSETQ. The CDR3 sequence: CASSPGLDYNEKLFF. As DNA, the CDR3 is TGCGCCAGCAGCCCGGGCCTCGACTATAATGAAAAACTGTTTTTT.

This clone was counted only a few times. At the DNA level, this CDR3 is encoded by other sequences in the same sample as well. The chain couples TRBV5-1 to TRBJ1-2, with 8 bases fitting TRBD1. The J segment lost 7 bases and the V segment lost 3 bases, leaving 5 bases of the junction unmatched. The CDR3 totals 13 residues. Germline CDR1 reads SGHRS; CDR2 reads YFSETQ. For the CDR3, the DNA is TGCGCCAGCAGCTCGGACAGGGTCGGTGGCTACACCTTC. It specifies CASSSDRVGGYTF.

As DNA, the CDR3 is TGTGCCAGCAGTTACTCGGGAGGGGCCACTGAAGCTTTCTTT. This sequence encodes CASSYSGGATEAFF. V is TRBV6-5 and J is TRBJ1-1; perhaps TRBD1 as D (5 bases). This CDR3 region has 14 residues. Per germline, CDR1 MNHEY and CDR2 SVGAGI. Trimming removed 0 bases at V and 4 bases at J, with 9 bases between.

This chain links TRBV29-1 with TRBJ1-2; possibly TRBD1 for D (5 bases). The CDR3 has 13 amino acids. Per germline, CDR1 SQVTM and CDR2 ANQGSEA. The V gene lost 3 bases and the J gene lost 7 bases, with 15 bases spanning the gap. CDR3 coding DNA: TGCAGCGTTGATGCAGGGTATTCCTTTGGCTACACCTTC. It is translated as CSVDAGYSFGYTF.

The chain links TRBV5-6 to TRBJ1-5; a possible D gene is TRBD1 (5 bases). Germline-derived CDR1 and CDR2 are SGHDT and YYEEEE. The CDR3 covers 15 residues. V lost 2 bases, J lost 3 bases, and 12 bases lay in between. The CDR3 DNA reads as TGTGCCAGCAGCTTTGGGGGGGTTCCCAATCAGCCCCAGCATTTT. The encoded protein is CASSFGGVPNQPQHF.

This chain links TRBV5-1 with TRBJ2-2; 7 nucleotides match TRBD1. There are 16 residues in the CDR3. The V gene end was trimmed by 3 bases and the J gene end by 5 bases; junction bases not matched to a gene: 10. The germline V gene encodes CDR1 SGHRS and CDR2 YFSETQ. The CDR3 loop reads CASSSGTVGSTGELFF. The CDR3 coding sequence is TGCGCCAGCAGCTCCGGGACAGTGGGCTCAACCGGGGAGCTGTTTTTT.

About this clone itself: Since no conserved phenylalanine or tryptophan closes the CDR3, a read error is the likely cause. No DNA is shown, since the ends of the CDR3 on it are uncertain; the CDR3 is the one TCRdb lists. This CDR3 is CASSPSQGSLG. V and J are TRBV6-2 or TRBV6-3 and TRBJ1-3; the listed D gene, TRBD1, was not tested against the DNA. The CDR3 has 11 amino acids, counting both end residues. Germline-derived CDR1 and CDR2 are MNHEY and SVGEGT.

This clone was counted many times. V gene TRBV29-1 combines with J gene TRBJ1-3; 10 bases fit TRBD1. Germline-derived CDR1 and CDR2 are SQVTM and ANQGSEA. This CDR3 comprises 18 residues. V gave up 0 bases and J gave up 7 bases; unmatched junction bases: 15. The CDR3 loop is CSVEERVLGTGVENTIYF. DNA for the CDR3: TGCAGCGTTGAAGAAAGGGTCCTCGGGACAGGGGTTGAGAACACCATATATTTT. The full variable domain, completed using reference TRBV29-1 and TRBJ1-3, is SAVISQKPSRDICQRGTSLTIQCQVDSQVTMMFWYRQQPGQSLTLIATANQGSEATYESGFVIDKFPISRPNLTFSTLTVSNMSPEDSSIYLCSVEERVLGTGVENTIYFGEGSWLTVV.